These T cell receptor beta chains were read from a single sample in a study of low-dose radiotherapy and immunotherapy resistance in tumors. TCRdb reprocessed the reads with MiXCR, giving one entry per CDR3 protein. The table includes approximately 47,000 distinct CDR3 sequences, 12% detected once. Material: PBMCs, obtained before treatment. The receptors come from a female donor with ovarian cancer. Each CDR3 is given with its conserved first and last residue.

cdr3_length,j_call,v_call,cdr3_aa
14,TRBJ2-7,TRBV5-8,CASSLGLAGHEQYF
12,TRBJ1-5,TRBV30,CAWGNSNQPQHF
14,TRBJ1-2,TRBV19,CASKMTTGRYGYTF
15,TRBJ2-3,TRBV11-2,CASSRAGASTDTQYF
17,TRBJ2-6,TRBV6-5,CASSSFPRVLGANVLTF
16,TRBJ2-3,TRBV7-2,CASSLVPGGITDTQYF
15,TRBJ2-1,TRBV19,CASSRTGQPYNEQFF
19,TRBJ2-3,TRBV19,CASSNGLAGAGVRTDTQYF
14,TRBJ2-1,TRBV19,CASRGPSGSGEQFF
17,TRBJ2-1,TRBV20-1,CSARDPSLAGSYNEQFF
15,TRBJ1-1,TRBV30,CAWSPGTSGGTEAFF
16,TRBJ1-4,TRBV20-1,CSAPTWGTVGSEKLFF
14,TRBJ1-1,TRBV5-5,CASSLTGLNTEAFF
15,TRBJ2-7,TRBV5-6,CASSLYETVTYEQYF
13,TRBJ2-1,TRBV27,CASWLAGYNEQFF
13,TRBJ2-3,TRBV14,CASSQIRQGTQYF
17,TRBJ2-3,TRBV10-3,CAIQRDLAGAGTDTQYF
13,TRBJ2-1,TRBV12-3/TRBV12-4,CASSSSGYNEQFF
15,TRBJ2-1,TRBV2,CASSELVKSYNEQFF
11,TRBJ2-7,TRBV5-1,CASSYLDEQYF
15,TRBJ2-2,TRBV18,CASSPGQGNTGELFF
13,TRBJ1-2,TRBV20-1,CSARHSEADGYTF
14,TRBJ1-5,TRBV27,CASRKTADGTFQHF
14,TRBJ2-5,TRBV11-2,CASSLHGGWETQYF
12,TRBJ1-1,TRBV14,CASSQGNQEAFF
14,TRBJ2-1,TRBV5-1,CASTAGQVINEQFF
15,TRBJ2-1,TRBV3-1,CASSRGTSGGYEQFF
14,TRBJ2-1,TRBV12-3/TRBV12-4,CASSLAGTYNEQFF
16,TRBJ2-1,TRBV10-3,CAISGGGDRSYNEQFF
17,TRBJ2-2,TRBV5-5,CASSSAGTRNTGELFFF
18,TRBJ2-3,TRBV10-3,CAISESGASGSPRDTQYF
14,TRBJ1-1,TRBV11-3,CASSSGRKNTEAFF
15,TRBJ1-5,TRBV10-3,CAISDGPLGNQPQHF
15,TRBJ2-1,TRBV6-2/TRBV6-3,CASTLAGGPSNEQFF
16,TRBJ2-1,TRBV5-4,CASSPGLPSSYNEQFF
14,TRBJ2-2,TRBV19,CASIGRGDTGELFF
13,TRBJ1-1,TRBV18,CASSPEGFGEAFF
16,TRBJ1-2,TRBV7-6,CASSPQGGLTNYGYTF
14,TRBJ2-1,TRBV29-1,CSVDGGGTWNEQFF
14,TRBJ1-5,TRBV28,CASLSQQGGQPQHF
16,TRBJ2-7,TRBV24-1,CATSDAGTGGSYEQYF
15,TRBJ2-5,TRBV6-1,CASSEPRLSSETQYF